A single sample is the source of the 9 T cell receptor beta chains below, sequenced in a study of T-cell memory formation after mild COVID-19. TCRdb analysed the 5' RACE reads with MiXCR anew, one entry per CDR3 protein. The profile shows about 57,000 distinct CDR3 sequences, 12% of them singletons. The sequenced material came from PBMCs or a T cell subset sorted from them (not recorded which). The receptor source for this set is a man between 18 and 35 years old who had mild COVID-19 (a few samples of this study predate the infection). Cell type and time point are not known.

At least ten counts were recorded for this clonotype. The V gene is TRBV20-1, the J gene TRBJ2-1; TRBD1 aligns across 11 bases. This CDR3 is 14 amino acids long. The V gene's germline CDR1 is DFQATT and CDR2 SNEGSKA (reference sequence). V lost 6 bases, J lost 3 bases, and 4 bases stayed unmatched. CDR3 bases: TGCAGTGCCTCCGGGACAGGGGGCTACAATGAGCAGTTCTTC. Amino acids: CSASGTGGYNEQFF.

The CDR3 spells CASSYGGTDTQYF. The CDR3 DNA follows: TGTGCCAGCAGCTACGGAGGGACAGATACGCAGTATTTT. This sequence joins TRBV6-5 and TRBJ2-3, with D perhaps matching TRBD2 (6 bases). Trimming left V 6 bases short and J 3 bases short, with 10 bases between. The CDR3 covers 13 residues. The V gene's germline CDR1 is MNHEY and CDR2 SVGAGI.

The chain is built from TRBV7-9 and TRBJ1-6; TRBD1 agrees at 11 bases. The CDR3 runs to 14 residues. Germline assignment: CDR1 SEHNR and CDR2 FQNEAQ (reference sequence). The trim removed 5 bases at V and 9 bases at J, leaving 3 bases unmatched. The CDR3 is CASSRTGGFSPLHF. The CDR3 nucleotides are TGTGCCAGCAGCCGGACAGGGGGCTTTTCACCCCTCCACTTT.

This clonotype appeared many times. This rearrangement joins TRBV12-3 or TRBV12-4 to TRBJ2-3; TRBD2 matches 14 bases. V trimming: 8 bases; J trimming: 2 bases; junction bases outside the gene matches: 3. The CDR3 has 15 amino acids. The CDR3 coding sequence is TGTGCCAGCGCGGGACTAGCGGGGGCCACAGATACGCAGTATTTT. It encodes CASAGLAGATDTQYF.

The chain combines TRBV7-8 with TRBJ2-3; unclear D gene. Trimming cost V 2 bases and J 0 bases, with 6 bases left between them. Per germline, CDR1 SGHVS and CDR2 FQNEAQ. This CDR3 has 14 residues. The CDR3 spells CASSLLPSTDTQYF. Here the CDR3 DNA reads TGTGCCAGCAGCTTACTACCTAGCACAGATACGCAGTATTTT.

V gene TRBV5-6 combines with J gene TRBJ2-2, with D perhaps matching TRBD1 (5 bases). V shed 0 bases and J shed 4 bases, with 28 bases lying between them. This CDR3 is 21 amino acids long. Germline loops: CDR1 SGHDT, CDR2 YYEEEE. The chain's CDR3 is CASSLVSLWQGGIGVTGELFF. CDR3 coding DNA: TGTGCCAGCAGCTTGGTGTCGTTGTGGCAGGGTGGGATTGGAGTCACCGGGGAGCTGTTTTTT.

This clonotype was found many times. The chain employs TRBV12-3 or TRBV12-4 and TRBJ2-4, with unresolved D. Trimming left V 6 bases short and J 0 bases short, with 15 bases between. The CDR3 runs 16 residues. The CDR3 DNA reads TGTGCCAGCAGCTCTAACCCTGGAGTAGCCAAAAACATTCAGTACTTC. Amino acids: CASSSNPGVAKNIQYF.

This clonotype was counted at least ten times. CDR3 in DNA: TGCGCCAGCAGCTCGACAGGTGAAGCCTACGAGCAGTACTTC. Translated, it gives CASSSTGEAYEQYF. The V gene is TRBV5-1, the J gene TRBJ2-7; D perhaps matches TRBD1 (6 bases). CDR3 length equals 14 residues. The V end was cut by 3 bases, the J end by 2 bases, with 12 bases between. Germline-derived CDR1 and CDR2 are SGHRS and YFSETQ.

The V gene is TRBV5-1, the J gene TRBJ1-2, with 8 positions matching TRBD1. The V and J ends lost 3 bases and 10 bases, in that order; junction bases with no gene match: 5. CDR3 length: 12 amino acids. Germline values: CDR1 SGHRS, CDR2 YFSETQ. The CDR3 protein is CASSWGTGDYTF. For the CDR3, the DNA is TGCGCCAGCAGCTGGGGGACAGGAGACTACACCTTC.